This T cell receptor (beta chain) was sequenced in a study of T cells in Graves' hyperthyroidism and ophthalmopathy. Findings and caveats of the study: Ophthalmopathy was told apart from stable hyperthyroidism by a 13 V-J model.

Exclusion of patients followed from uncontrolled infection, other autoimmune disease, pregnancy or lactation. Together with thyroid ultrasound, orbital computed tomography, serum thyroxine and TRAb, clinical symptoms were used for diagnoses. Regions amplified from RNA transcripts were the TCR beta CDR3 regions. HTBI primers drove first-round RT-PCR of the TCR CDR3. One entry per CDR3 protein results from TCRdb running MiXCR on the multiplex PCR reads. The table has 660,000 or so distinct CDR3 sequences, roughly 46% seen once; the top ten hold about 7.7%. The V end was cut by 6 bases, the J end by 6 bases, with 17 bases between. CDR3 length: 14 residues. This clonotype has just a few counts. The antigen is not known.

Sequences were obtained from peripheral blood or thyroid tissue (not recorded which). The genes are TRBV12-3 or TRBV12-4 and TRBJ1-1, with D perhaps matching TRBD1 (6 bases). The clonotype comes from an adult man with Graves' disease, either hyperthyroidism or ophthalmopathy (not recorded which). The CDR3 sequence: CASSSSGGRAEAFF. CDR3 nucleotide sequence: TGTGCCAGCAGCTCCAGCGGGGGGCGGGCTGAAGCTTTCTTT.